The present T cell receptor (beta chain) was sequenced within a study of PD-1 blockade in classical Hodgkin lymphoma. Assay used: immunoSEQ multiplex PCR; TCRdb lists only in-frame clones, some missing. The sample includes over 85,000 clones, about 92% seen only once; the top ten take 2%. The CDR3 covers 11 residues. Between the trimmed V and J ends, which lost 5 bases and 9 bases, there was a span of 9 bases. Per the germline V gene, CDR1 is SGHRS and CDR2 is YFSETQ. This sample's time point: cycle 4 day 1 (C4D1), after six to seven weeks of nivolumab. Every one of the patients relapsed after autologous stem cell transplantation (brentuximab vedotin exposure was variable).

Material: peripheral blood mononuclear cells (PBMCs), obtained before the fourth cycle of nivolumab. The receptor was derived from a human donor with classical Hodgkin lymphoma. The rearrangement joins TRBV5-1 to TRBJ2-1, with D maybe TRBD2 (5 bases). The DNA of the CDR3 is TGCGCCAGCAGTTTCGGGATTGAGCAGTTCTTC. Protein: CASSFGIEQFF.